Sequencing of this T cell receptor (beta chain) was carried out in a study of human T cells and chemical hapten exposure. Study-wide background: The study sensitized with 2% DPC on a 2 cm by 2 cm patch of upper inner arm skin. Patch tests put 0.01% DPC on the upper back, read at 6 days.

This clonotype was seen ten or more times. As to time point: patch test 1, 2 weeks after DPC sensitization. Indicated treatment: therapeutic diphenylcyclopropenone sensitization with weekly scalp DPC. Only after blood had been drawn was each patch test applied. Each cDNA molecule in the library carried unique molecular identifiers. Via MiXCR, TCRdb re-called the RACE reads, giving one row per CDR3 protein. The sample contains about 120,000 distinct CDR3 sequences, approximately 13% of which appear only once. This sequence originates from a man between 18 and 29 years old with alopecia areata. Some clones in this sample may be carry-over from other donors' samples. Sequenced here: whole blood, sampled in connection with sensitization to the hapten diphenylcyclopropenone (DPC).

The CDR3 DNA is TGTGCCAGCAGCGTACAGGGGATGAGCACTGAAGCTTTCTTT. Translation: CASSVQGMSTEAFF. The genes are TRBV7-8 and TRBJ1-1; 7 bases fit TRBD1. The germline V gene has CDR1 SGHVS and CDR2 FQNEAQ. J was trimmed by 4 bases and V by 5 bases; bases with no gene match: 7. CDR3 length: 14 residues.